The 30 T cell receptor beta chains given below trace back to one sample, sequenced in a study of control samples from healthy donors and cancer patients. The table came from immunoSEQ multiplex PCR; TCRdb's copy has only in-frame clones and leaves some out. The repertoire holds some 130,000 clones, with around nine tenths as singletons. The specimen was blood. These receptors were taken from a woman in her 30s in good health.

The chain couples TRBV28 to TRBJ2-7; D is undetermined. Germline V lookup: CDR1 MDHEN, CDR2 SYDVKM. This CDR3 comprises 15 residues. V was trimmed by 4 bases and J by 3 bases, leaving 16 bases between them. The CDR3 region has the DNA TGTGCCAGCAGTTCAAGAACTCTGTCCGTCTACGAGCAGTACTTC. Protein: CASSSRTLSVYEQYF.

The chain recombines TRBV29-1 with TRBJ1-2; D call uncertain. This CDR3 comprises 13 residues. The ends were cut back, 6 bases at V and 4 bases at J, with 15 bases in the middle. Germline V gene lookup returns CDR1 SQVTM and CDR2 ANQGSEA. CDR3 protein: CSVAPDIRYGYTF. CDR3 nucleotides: TGCAGCGTCGCTCCTGACATCCGCTATGGCTACACCTTC.

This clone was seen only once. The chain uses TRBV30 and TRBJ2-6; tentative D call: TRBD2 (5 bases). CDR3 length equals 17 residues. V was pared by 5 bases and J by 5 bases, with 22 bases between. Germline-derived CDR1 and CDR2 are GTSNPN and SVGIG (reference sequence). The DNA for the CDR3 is TGTGCCTGGGTCAAGCGGCGTTATAACAGTCGGGCCAACGTCCTGACTTTC. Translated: CAWVKRRYNSRANVLTF.

As DNA, the CDR3 is TGCGCCAGCAGCTTGGAAGGGGCCACTGAAGCTTTCTTT. This gives the protein CASSLEGATEAFF. J is TRBJ1-1 and V is TRBV5-1; D perhaps matches TRBD1 (5 bases). The CDR3 totals 13 residues. Germline V CDR1 and CDR2: SGHRS, YFSETQ. Trimming cost V 0 bases and J 4 bases, with 7 bases left between them. Full variable domain (rest looked up from reference TRBV5-1 and TRBJ1-1): KAGVTQTPRYLIKTRGQQVTLSCSPISGHRSVSWYQQTPGQGLQFLFEYFSETQRNKGNFPGRFSGRQFSNSRSEMNVSTLELGDSALYLCASSLEGATEAFFGQGTRLTVV.

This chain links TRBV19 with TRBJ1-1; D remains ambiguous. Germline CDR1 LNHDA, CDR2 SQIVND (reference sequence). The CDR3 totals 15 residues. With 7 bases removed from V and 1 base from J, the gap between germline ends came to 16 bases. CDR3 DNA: TGTGCCAGTAACCGATACCAGGCGCCGAACACTGAAGCTTTCTTT. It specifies CASNRYQAPNTEAFF.

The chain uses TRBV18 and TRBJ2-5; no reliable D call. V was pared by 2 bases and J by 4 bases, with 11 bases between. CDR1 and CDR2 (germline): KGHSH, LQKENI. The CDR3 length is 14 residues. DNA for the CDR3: TGTGCCAGCTCACCAGCAAGGGTCGGAGAGACCCAGTACTTC. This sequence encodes CASSPARVGETQYF. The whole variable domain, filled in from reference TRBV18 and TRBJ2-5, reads NAGVMQNPRHLVRRRGQEARLRCSPMKGHSHVYWYRQLPEEGLKFMVYLQKENIIDESGMPKERFSAEFPKEGPSILRIQQVVRGDSAAYFCASSPARVGETQYFGPGTRLLVL.

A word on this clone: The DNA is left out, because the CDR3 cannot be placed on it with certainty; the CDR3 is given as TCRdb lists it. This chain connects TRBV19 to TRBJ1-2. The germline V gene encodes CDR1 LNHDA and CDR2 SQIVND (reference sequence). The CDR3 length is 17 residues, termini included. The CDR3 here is CASTSGGYYDGENGYTF.

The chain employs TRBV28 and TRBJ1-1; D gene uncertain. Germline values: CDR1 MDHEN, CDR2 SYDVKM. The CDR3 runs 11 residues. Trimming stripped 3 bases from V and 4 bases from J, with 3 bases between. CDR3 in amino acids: CASSFATEAFF. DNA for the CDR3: TGTGCCAGCAGTTTTGCCACTGAAGCTTTCTTT. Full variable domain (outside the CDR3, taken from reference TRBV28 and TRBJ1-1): DVKVTQSSRYLVKRTGEKVFLECVQDMDHENMFWYRQDPGLGLRLIYFSYDVKMKEKGDIPEGYSVSREKKERFSLILESASTNQTSMYLCASSFATEAFFGQGTRLTVV.

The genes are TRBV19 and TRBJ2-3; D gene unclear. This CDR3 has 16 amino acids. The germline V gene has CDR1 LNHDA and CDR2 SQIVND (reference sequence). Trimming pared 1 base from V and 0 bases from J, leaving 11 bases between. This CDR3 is CASSIGTGASTDTQYF. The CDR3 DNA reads TGTGCCAGTAGTATAGGTACCGGAGCTAGCACAGATACGCAGTATTTT.

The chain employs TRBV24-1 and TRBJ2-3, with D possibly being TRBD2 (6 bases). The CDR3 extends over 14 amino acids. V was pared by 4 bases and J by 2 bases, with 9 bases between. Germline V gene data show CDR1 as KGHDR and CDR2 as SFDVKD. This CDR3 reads CATSEPGLTDTQYF. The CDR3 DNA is TGTGCCACCAGTGAACCGGGACTCACAGATACGCAGTATTTT.

The CDR3 region is CSVERLAGDEQYF. The CDR3 bases are TGCAGCGTTGAAAGGCTAGCGGGAGACGAGCAGTACTTC. The chain carries TRBV29-1 and TRBJ2-7; 10 positions match TRBD2. Losses at the gene ends were 2 bases for V and 5 bases for J; bases not matched to a gene: 3. The V gene's germline CDR1 is SQVTM and CDR2 ANQGSEA. This CDR3 spans 13 amino acids.

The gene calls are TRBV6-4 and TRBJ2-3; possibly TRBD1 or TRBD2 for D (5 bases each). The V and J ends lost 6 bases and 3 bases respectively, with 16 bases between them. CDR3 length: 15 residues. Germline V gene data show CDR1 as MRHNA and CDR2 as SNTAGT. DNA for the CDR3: TGTGCCAGCAGCGTGATCGGGGACGGGACAGATACGCAGTATTTT. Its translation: CASSVIGDGTDTQYF.

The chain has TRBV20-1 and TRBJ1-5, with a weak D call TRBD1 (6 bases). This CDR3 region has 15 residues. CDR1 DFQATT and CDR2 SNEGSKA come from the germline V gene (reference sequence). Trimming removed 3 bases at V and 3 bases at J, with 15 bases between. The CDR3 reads CSASGGGGINQPQHF. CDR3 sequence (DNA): TGCAGTGCTAGTGGTGGGGGCGGAATCAATCAGCCCCAGCATTTT.

This CDR3 reads CASSQASVEQFF. The DNA of the CDR3 is TGTGCCAGCAGCCAAGCTAGCGTCGAGCAGTTCTTC. The chain links TRBV3-1 (or the pseudogene TRBV3-2) to TRBJ2-1; D perhaps matches TRBD2 (6 bases). The length of the CDR3 is 12 residues. The V and J ends lost 1 base and 10 bases respectively, with 8 bases between them. Germline values: CDR1 LGHDT, CDR2 YNNKEL (reference sequence).

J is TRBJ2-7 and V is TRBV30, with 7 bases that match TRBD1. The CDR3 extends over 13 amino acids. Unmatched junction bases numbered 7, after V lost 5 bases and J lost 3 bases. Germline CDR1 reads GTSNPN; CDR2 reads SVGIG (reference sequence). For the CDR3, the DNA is TGTGCCTGGGCCCGGGACAGTAACTACGAGCAGTACTTC. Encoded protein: CAWARDSNYEQYF.

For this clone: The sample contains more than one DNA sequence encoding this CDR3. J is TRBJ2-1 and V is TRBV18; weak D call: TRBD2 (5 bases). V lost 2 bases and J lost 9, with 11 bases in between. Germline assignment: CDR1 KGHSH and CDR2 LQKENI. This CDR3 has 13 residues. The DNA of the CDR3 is TGTGCCAGCTCACCAGAGGGAATATCTGAGCAGTTCTTC. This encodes CASSPEGISEQFF.

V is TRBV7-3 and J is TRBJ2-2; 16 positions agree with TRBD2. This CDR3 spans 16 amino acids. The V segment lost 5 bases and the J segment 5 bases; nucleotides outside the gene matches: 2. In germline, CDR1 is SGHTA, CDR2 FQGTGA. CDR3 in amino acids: CASSAGLAGGTGELFF. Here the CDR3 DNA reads TGTGCCAGCAGCGCGGGACTAGCGGGAGGGACCGGGGAGCTGTTTTTT. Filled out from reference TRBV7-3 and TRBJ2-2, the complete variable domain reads GAGVSQTPSNKVTEKGKYVELRCDPISGHTALYWYRQSLGQGPEFLIYFQGTGAADDSGLPNDRFFAVRPEGSVSTLKIQRTERGDSAVYLCASSAGLAGGTGELFFGEGSRLTVL.

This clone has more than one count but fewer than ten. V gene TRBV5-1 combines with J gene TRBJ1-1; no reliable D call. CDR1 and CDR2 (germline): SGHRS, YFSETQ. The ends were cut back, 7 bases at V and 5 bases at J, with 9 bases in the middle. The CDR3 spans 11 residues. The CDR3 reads CASLRGTEAFF. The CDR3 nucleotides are TGCGCCAGCTTACGGGGAACTGAAGCTTTCTTT.

The DNA for the CDR3 is TGTGCCAGCAGCTTAAGGGGAGGAACTAATGAAAAACTGTTTTTT. It translates to CASSLRGGTNEKLFF. This rearrangement joins TRBV7-2 to TRBJ1-4; D is perhaps TRBD1 (5 bases). The germline V and J ends were trimmed by 2 bases and 1 base, with 8 bases remaining between them. CDR1 is SGHTA and CDR2 is FQGNSA in the germline V gene. This CDR3 is 15 amino acids long.

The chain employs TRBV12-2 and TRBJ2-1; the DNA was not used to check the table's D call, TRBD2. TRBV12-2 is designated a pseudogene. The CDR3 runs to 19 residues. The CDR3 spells CASRLSIIIAGSCYNEQFF. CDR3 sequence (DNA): TGTGCAAGTCGCTTATCGATAATCATAGCGGGAAGTTGCTACAATGAGCAGTTCTTC.

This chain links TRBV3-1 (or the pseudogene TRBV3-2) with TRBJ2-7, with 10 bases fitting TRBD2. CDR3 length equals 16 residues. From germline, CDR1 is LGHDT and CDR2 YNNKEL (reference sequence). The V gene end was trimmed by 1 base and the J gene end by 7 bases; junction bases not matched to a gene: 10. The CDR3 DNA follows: TGTGCCAGCAGCCAAGCTTTGGCTAGCGGGAGTGGTGAGCAGTACTTC. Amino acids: CASSQALASGSGEQYF.

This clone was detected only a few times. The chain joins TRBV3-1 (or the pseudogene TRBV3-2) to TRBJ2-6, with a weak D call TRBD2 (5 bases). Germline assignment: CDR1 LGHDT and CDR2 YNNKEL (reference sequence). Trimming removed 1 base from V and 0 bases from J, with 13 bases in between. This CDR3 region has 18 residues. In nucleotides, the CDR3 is TGTGCCAGCAGCCAAGCCCATATTGGGAGCTCTGGGGCCAACGTCCTGACTTTC. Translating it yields CASSQAHIGSSGANVLTF.

The CDR3 DNA is TGTGCCAGCAGTACCGGGACAGGGCTTATCCACGAGCAGTACTTC. This sequence encodes CASSTGTGLIHEQYF. The chain links TRBV6-6 to TRBJ2-7; 9 nucleotides align to TRBD1. V lost 5 bases and J lost 5; bases outside the gene matches: 10. Germline CDR1 and CDR2: MNHNY and SVGAGI (reference sequence). The CDR3 has 15 amino acids.

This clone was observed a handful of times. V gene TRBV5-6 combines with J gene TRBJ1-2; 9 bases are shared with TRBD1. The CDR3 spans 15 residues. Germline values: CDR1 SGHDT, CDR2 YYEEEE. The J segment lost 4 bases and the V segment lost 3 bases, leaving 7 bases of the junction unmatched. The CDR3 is CASSSGQGGLYGYTF. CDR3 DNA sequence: TGTGCCAGCAGCTCGGGACAGGGTGGTCTCTATGGCTACACCTTC.

CDR3 loop: CSVEALLAYGNIQYF. In nucleotides, the CDR3 is TGCAGCGTTGAAGCTCTCCTAGCGTACGGAAACATTCAGTACTTC. This chain joins TRBV29-1 and TRBJ2-4; the D gene is possibly TRBD2 (6 bases). CDR1 is SQVTM, CDR2 ANQGSEA, per germline. Trimming removed 1 base at V and 6 bases at J, with 16 bases between. The CDR3 length is 15 residues.

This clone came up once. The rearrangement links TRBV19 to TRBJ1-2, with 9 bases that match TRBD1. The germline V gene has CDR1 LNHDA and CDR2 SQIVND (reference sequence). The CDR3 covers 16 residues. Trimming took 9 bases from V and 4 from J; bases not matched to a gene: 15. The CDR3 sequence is CASNLVRGQGSYGYTF. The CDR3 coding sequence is TGTGCCAGCAATCTCGTAAGGGGACAGGGAAGCTATGGCTACACCTTC. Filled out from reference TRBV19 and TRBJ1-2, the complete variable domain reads DGGITQSPKYLFRKEGQNVTLSCEQNLNHDAMYWYRQDPGQGLRLIYYSQIVNDFQKGDIAEGYSVSREKKESFPLTVTSAQKNPTAFYLCASNLVRGQGSYGYTFGSGTRLTVV.

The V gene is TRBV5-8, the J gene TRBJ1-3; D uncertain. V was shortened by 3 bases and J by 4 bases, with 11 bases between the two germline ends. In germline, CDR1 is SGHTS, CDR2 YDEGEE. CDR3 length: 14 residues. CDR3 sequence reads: CASSSRPSGNTIYF. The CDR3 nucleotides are TGTGCCAGCAGCTCTCGACCGTCCGGAAACACCATATATTTT.

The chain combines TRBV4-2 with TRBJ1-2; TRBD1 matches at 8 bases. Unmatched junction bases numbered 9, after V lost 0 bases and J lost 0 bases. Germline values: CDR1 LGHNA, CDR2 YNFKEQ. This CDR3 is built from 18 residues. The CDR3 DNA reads TGTGCCAGCAGCCAAGAATGGAGACAGGGGACCTCTAACTATGGCTACACCTTC. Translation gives CASSQEWRQGTSNYGYTF.

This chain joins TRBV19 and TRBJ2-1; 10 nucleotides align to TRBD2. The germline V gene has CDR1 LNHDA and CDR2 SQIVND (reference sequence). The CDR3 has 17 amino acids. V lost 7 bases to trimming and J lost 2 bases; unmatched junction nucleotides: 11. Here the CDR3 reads CASTPGTSVRPYNEQFF. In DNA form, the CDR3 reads TGTGCCAGTACCCCTGGGACTAGCGTTAGGCCCTACAATGAGCAGTTCTTC.

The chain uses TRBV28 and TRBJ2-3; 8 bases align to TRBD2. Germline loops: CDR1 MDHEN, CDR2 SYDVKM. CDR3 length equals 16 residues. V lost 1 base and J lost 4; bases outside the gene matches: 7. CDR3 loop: CASSLYSTSGSDTQYF. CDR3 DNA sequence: TGTGCCAGCAGTTTATACTCTACTAGCGGCTCAGATACGCAGTATTTT.